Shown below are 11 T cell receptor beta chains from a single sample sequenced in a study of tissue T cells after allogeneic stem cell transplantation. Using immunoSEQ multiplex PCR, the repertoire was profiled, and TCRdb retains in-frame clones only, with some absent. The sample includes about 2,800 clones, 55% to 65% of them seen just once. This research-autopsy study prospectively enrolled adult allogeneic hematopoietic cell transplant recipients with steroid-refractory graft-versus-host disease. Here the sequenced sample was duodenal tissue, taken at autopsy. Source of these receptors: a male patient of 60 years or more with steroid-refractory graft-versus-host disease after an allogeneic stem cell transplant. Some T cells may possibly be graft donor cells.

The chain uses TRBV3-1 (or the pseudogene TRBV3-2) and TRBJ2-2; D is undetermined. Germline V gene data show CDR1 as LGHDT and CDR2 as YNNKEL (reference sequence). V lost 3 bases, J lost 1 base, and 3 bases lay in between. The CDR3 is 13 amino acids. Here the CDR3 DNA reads TGTGCCAGCAGCCAGGGGAACACCGGGGAGCTGTTTTTT. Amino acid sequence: CASSQGNTGELFF.

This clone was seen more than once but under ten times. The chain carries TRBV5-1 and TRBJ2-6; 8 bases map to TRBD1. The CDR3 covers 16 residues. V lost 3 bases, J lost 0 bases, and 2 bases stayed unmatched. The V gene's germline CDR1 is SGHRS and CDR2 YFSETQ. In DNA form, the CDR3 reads TGCGCCAGCAGCTCGGGACAGGACTCTGGGGCCAACGTCCTGACTTTC. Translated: CASSSGQDSGANVLTF. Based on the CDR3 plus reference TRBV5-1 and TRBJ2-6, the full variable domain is KAGVTQTPRYLIKTRGQQVTLSCSPISGHRSVSWYQQTPGQGLQFLFEYFSETQRNKGNFPGRFSGRQFSNSRSEMNVSTLELGDSALYLCASSSGQDSGANVLTFGAGSRLTVL.

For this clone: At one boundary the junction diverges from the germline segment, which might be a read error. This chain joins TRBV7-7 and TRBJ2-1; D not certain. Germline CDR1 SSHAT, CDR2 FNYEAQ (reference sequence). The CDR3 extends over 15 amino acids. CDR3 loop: CASSPGPISYNEQFF. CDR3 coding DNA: TGTGCTAGCAGCCCAGGACCGATCTCCTACAATGAGCAGTTCTTC.

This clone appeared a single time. The CDR3 region has the DNA TGTGCCACGTACGTTCAGGCCGGGACCGGGGAGCTGTTTTTT. Amino acid sequence: CATYVQAGTGELFF. The rearrangement uses TRBV19 and TRBJ2-2; D is unclear. V was pared by 10 bases and J by 5 bases, with 17 bases between. CDR3 length: 14 amino acids. CDR1 is LNHDA and CDR2 is SQIVND in the germline V gene (reference sequence).

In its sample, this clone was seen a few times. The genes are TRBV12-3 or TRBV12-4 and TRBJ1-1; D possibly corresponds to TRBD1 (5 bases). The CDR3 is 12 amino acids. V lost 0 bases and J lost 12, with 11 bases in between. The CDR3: CASSLAGAGSFF. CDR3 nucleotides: TGTGCCAGCAGTTTAGCAGGGGCTGGATCTTTCTTT.

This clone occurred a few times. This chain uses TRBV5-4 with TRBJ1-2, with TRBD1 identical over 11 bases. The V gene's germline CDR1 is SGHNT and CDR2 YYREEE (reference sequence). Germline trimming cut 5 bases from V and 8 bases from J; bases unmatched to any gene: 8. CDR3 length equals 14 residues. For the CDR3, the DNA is TGTGCCAGCAGACGGGACAGGGGGGATATAGGCTACACCTTC. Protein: CASRRDRGDIGYTF.

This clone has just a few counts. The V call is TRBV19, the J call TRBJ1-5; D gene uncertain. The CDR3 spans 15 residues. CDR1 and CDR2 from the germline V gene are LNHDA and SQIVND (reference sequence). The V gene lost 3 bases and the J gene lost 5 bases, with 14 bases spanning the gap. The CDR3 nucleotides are TGTGCCAGTAGTATGGAAGGCGGTGGTTATCAGCCCCAGCATTTT. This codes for CASSMEGGGYQPQHF.

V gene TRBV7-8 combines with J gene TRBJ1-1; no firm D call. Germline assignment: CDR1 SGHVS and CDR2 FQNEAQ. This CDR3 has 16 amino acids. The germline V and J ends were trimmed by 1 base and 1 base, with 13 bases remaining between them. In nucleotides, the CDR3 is TGTGCCAGCAGCTTAGGGGCTGGGGTCGGGAACACTGAAGCTTTCTTT. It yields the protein CASSLGAGVGNTEAFF.

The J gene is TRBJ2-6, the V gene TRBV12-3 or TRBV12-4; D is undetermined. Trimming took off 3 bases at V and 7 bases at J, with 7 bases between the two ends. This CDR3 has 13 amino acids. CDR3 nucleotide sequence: TGTGCCAGCAGTTTTTTAGGAGCCAACGTCCTGACTTTC. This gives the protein CASSFLGANVLTF.

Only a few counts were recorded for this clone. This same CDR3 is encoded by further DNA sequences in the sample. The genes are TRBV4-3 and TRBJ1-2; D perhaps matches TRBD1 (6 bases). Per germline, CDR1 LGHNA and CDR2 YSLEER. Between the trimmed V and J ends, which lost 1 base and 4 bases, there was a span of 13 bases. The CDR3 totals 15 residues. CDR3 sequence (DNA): TGCGCCAGCAGCCAAGCTGGGGGCGGTGGCTATGGCTACACCTTC. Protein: CASSQAGGGGYGYTF.

The CDR3 region has the DNA TGTGCCAGTACCCCCCCGGGGGGGCGAGAGCAGTTCTTC. Translated, it gives CASTPPGGREQFF. This chain links TRBV19 with TRBJ2-1, with 8 bases that match TRBD2. V lost 7 bases, J lost 10 bases, and 9 bases stayed unmatched. Looked up from germline, CDR1 is LNHDA and CDR2 is SQIVND (reference sequence). The CDR3 has 13 residues.